Listed below are T cell receptor beta chains from one sample, sequenced in a study of response to subunit inactivated influenza vaccine. One entry per CDR3 protein results from TCRdb running MiXCR on the RT-PCR reads. The sample consists of approximately 500,000 distinct CDR3 sequences, 10% to 15% of them appearing once. Sequences were derived from PBMCs from blood, sampled 40 to 50 days after vaccination. These receptors were obtained from a man aged 45-60 years who received an inactivated influenza vaccine. The conserved cysteine and the conserved F or W are not part of the CDR3 here. Each record gives: CDR3 protein, V gene, J gene.

ATSGSYTGVGNQPQH,TRBV15,TRBJ1-5
ATSRIVTDTQY,TRBV5-1,TRBJ2-3
ASRSTGRSETQY,TRBV5-1,TRBJ2-5
ASSQSQYEQY,TRBV3-1,TRBJ2-7
ASSQTGGWAGYNEQF,TRBV7-2,TRBJ2-1
ASSLDPIPYEQY,TRBV7-9,TRBJ2-7
AIRKTATSGHTDTQY,TRBV10-3,TRBJ2-3
ASRAGLETKQY,TRBV5-6,TRBJ2-7
ASSLAEALGTQY,TRBV12-3/TRBV12-4,TRBJ2-3
ASSLGFGKETQY,TRBV7-8,TRBJ2-5
ASSPFSDGYNEQF,TRBV27,TRBJ2-1
ASSLRAAGNTIY,TRBV12-3/TRBV12-4,TRBJ1-3
ASSPETGRGNEQF,TRBV5-1,TRBJ2-1
ASSFESSKETQY,TRBV12-3/TRBV12-4,TRBJ2-5
SAGGTGSSYEQY,TRBV20-1,TRBJ2-7
ASRTGRSNTEAF,TRBV6-2/TRBV6-3,TRBJ1-1
ASSGIPGGGYYGYT,TRBV5-1,TRBJ1-2
ASSQEATGKAF,TRBV4-3,TRBJ1-1
SVGLAGGPDTQY,TRBV29-1,TRBJ2-3
SARLVLKNIQY,TRBV20-1,TRBJ2-4
ASSQDTGSETQY,TRBV4-2,TRBJ2-5
ASSLGGPPGSGANVLT,TRBV28,TRBJ2-6
ASSFNRGKLF,TRBV12-3/TRBV12-4,TRBJ2-2
ASSPPLMNTEAF,TRBV3-1,TRBJ1-1
ASGVPSGANVLT,TRBV6-1,TRBJ2-6
ASSHRRDRERGAKNIQY,TRBV3-1,TRBJ2-4
ASSYSKPGVSPNSPLH,TRBV6-5,TRBJ1-6
ASSGSGTSGTDTQY,TRBV28,TRBJ2-3
ASSQGTGVGIQY,TRBV3-1,TRBJ2-4
ASSLGTDTGELF,TRBV6-5,TRBJ2-2
ASSELAGERNTQY,TRBV7-9,TRBJ2-3
AISGGGDQETQY,TRBV10-3,TRBJ2-5
ASSSGEGFDQPQH,TRBV5-1,TRBJ1-5
ASSSTTGGIYGYT,TRBV5-1,TRBJ1-2
ASSPNPGGAETQY,TRBV18,TRBJ2-5
ASSSGRSKGLNEQF,TRBV5-1,TRBJ2-1
ASSLGQGGGAYNEQF,TRBV7-2,TRBJ2-1
ASSLIVGTGGYNTEAF,TRBV5-6,TRBJ1-1